This note documents a single TCR beta chain sequence. Amplification used 60 Vbeta primers and 13 Jbeta primers. Sequencing used immunoSEQ multiplex PCR; TCRdb keeps in-frame clones, though not all of them. The data contain about 60,000 clones, approximately 80% of them seen just once; the ten biggest clones take up approximately 3.5%. This entry is derived from a study of cytomegalovirus exposure and HLA in healthy donors. V shed 5 bases and J shed 6 bases, with 14 bases lying between them. Germline CDR1 SGHRS, CDR2 YFSETQ. CDR3 length: 13 residues. The source material was PBMCs. The rearrangement uses TRBV5-1 and TRBJ1-1; D might be TRBD1 (6 bases). The clonotype originates from a woman aged 35 to 49 in good health and CMV-seropositive. Written as DNA, the CDR3 is TGCGCCAGCAGTCTTCAGGGGAGGGCTGAAGCTTTCTTT. Residues: CASSLQGRAEAFF.